Shown below are 10 T cell receptor beta chains from a single sample sequenced in a study of cytomegalovirus exposure and HLA in healthy donors (dated by TCRdb to about 2017). Library generation was performed with the immunoSEQ multiplex PCR assay. A mixture of 60 forward primers for TCR Vbeta segments and 13 reverse primers for TCR Jbeta segments was used in the multiplex PCR. This immuneACCESS table, as held by TCRdb, lists in-frame sequences with V and J called but not all clones. Of the missing ones, under half trace to an unresolved V gene in checked studies; the others have no known cause. This sample holds approximately 130,000 clones; over 75% were observed only once. About 1.3% of the sample rests with the top ten. Specimen: PBMCs. These TCRs come from a man aged 45-65 years in good health and CMV-seronegative.

This clone was seen a single time. The chain employs TRBV5-1 and TRBJ1-1, with D maybe TRBD1 (6 bases). The length of the CDR3 is 17 residues. Per germline, CDR1 SGHRS and CDR2 YFSETQ. V lost 4 bases, J lost 5 bases, and 24 bases lay in between. CDR3 nucleotide sequence: TGCGCCAGCAGCGCGAGACAGGATCACGACTACAAAACTGAAGCTTTCTTT. Translation: CASSARQDHDYKTEAFF.

In this sample, this clone turned up a few times. J is TRBJ2-2 and V is TRBV6-5; D unclear. V was cut by 6 bases and J by 1 base, with 6 bases left in between. The CDR3 loop spans 13 amino acids. CDR1 and CDR2 (germline): MNHEY, SVGAGI. The CDR3 protein is CASRAGNTGELFF. In nucleotides, the CDR3 is TGTGCCAGCAGGGCAGGGAACACCGGGGAGCTGTTTTTT.

V and J are TRBV11-2 and TRBJ2-2, with TRBD1 as a possible D gene (6 bases). The germline V gene encodes CDR1 SGHAT and CDR2 FQNNGV. V lost 2 bases, J lost 0 bases, and 16 bases lay in between. The CDR3 runs 18 residues. As DNA, the CDR3 is TGTGCCAGCAGCTTAACAGGGCTCAGGAAATCGAACACCGGGGAGCTGTTTTTT. Translation gives CASSLTGLRKSNTGELFF.

The sample holds a few counts of this clone. Other nucleotide sequences in the sample specify the same CDR3. V usage is TRBV7-2 and J usage is TRBJ1-5; the D is unclear. Germline V gene sequence: CDR1 SGHTA, CDR2 FQGNSA. The CDR3 runs to 15 residues. The V end lost 1 base, the J end lost 1 base, and 8 bases lay between the germline ends. The CDR3: CASSLVAGSNQPQHF. As DNA, the CDR3 is TGTGCCAGCAGCTTAGTTGCGGGGAGCAATCAGCCCCAGCATTTT.

In this sample, this clone turned up a few times. The chain is built from TRBV2 and TRBJ1-4, with 7 bases identical to TRBD1. After removal of 0 bases from V and 7 bases from J, the junction contained 5 bases not matched to a gene. Germline V CDR1 and CDR2: SNHLY, FYNNEI. CDR3 length: 15 amino acids. The CDR3 protein is CASSEAGRGLEKLFF. The CDR3 DNA follows: TGTGCCAGCAGTGAAGCGGGAAGGGGGCTTGAAAAACTGTTTTTT.

The chain links TRBV4-1 to TRBJ1-5; TRBD1 might be the D (5 bases). The germline V and J ends were trimmed by 0 bases and 6 bases, with 18 bases remaining between them. Per the germline V gene, CDR1 is MGHRA and CDR2 is YSYEKL. The CDR3 contains 17 residues. The CDR3: CASSQERSKQGGQPQHF. The CDR3 bases are TGCGCCAGCAGCCAAGAAAGGAGCAAGCAGGGAGGTCAGCCCCAGCATTTT.

This clone was seen a single time. The CDR3, as DNA: TGTGCCAGCAGGGAGGGAGCCCGGGAGACCCAGTACTTC. This gives the protein CASREGARETQYF. V and J are TRBV7-9 and TRBJ2-5; TRBD2 might be the D (6 bases). The CDR3 contains 13 residues. With 6 bases removed from V and 5 bases from J, the gap between germline ends came to 13 bases. The germline gives CDR1 SEHNR, CDR2 FQNEAQ (reference sequence).

Only a few counts were recorded for this clone. The chain employs TRBV10-1 and TRBJ1-2, with 7 bases aligning to TRBD1. CDR1 is WNHNN, CDR2 SYGVQD, per germline (reference sequence). V was pared by 8 bases and J by 4 bases, with 13 bases of the junction left unmatched. The CDR3 extends over 15 amino acids. CDR3 nucleotide sequence: TGCGCCAGCTTATCCCGGGACAGAGACGCCTATGGCTACACCTTC. Translated: CASLSRDRDAYGYTF.

The rearrangement joins TRBV7-2 to TRBJ2-2, with D perhaps TRBD2 (6 bases). Germline CDR1 and CDR2: SGHTA and FQGNSA. This CDR3 region has 13 residues. The V gene lost 5 bases and the J gene lost 6 bases, with 10 bases spanning the gap. The CDR3 region is CASSPREAGELFF. The CDR3 region has the DNA TGTGCCAGCAGCCCGAGGGAGGCCGGGGAGCTGTTTTTT.

The CDR3 region is CASSLTGGRGSSYNEQFF. DNA for the CDR3: TGCGCCAGCAGCCTGACAGGGGGCCGAGGGAGCTCCTACAATGAGCAGTTCTTC. The V call is TRBV5-1, the J call TRBJ2-1; 10 bases align to TRBD1. V dropped 4 bases and J dropped 0; count of bases not matched to a gene: 10. Germline assignment: CDR1 SGHRS and CDR2 YFSETQ. The CDR3 sequence is 18 residues long.